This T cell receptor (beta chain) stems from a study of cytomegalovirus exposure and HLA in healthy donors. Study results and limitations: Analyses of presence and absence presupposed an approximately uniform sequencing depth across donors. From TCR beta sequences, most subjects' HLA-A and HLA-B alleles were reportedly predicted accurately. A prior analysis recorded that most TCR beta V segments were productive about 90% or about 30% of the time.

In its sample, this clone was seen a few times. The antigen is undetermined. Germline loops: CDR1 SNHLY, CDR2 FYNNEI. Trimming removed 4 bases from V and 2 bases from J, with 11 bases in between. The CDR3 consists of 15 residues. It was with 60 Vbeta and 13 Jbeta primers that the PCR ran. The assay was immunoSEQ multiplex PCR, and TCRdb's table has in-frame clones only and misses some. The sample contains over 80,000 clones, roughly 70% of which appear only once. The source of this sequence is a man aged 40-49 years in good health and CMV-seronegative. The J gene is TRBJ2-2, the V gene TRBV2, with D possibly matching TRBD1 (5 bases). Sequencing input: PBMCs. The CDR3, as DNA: TGTGCCAGCAGTGTTAACACAGGAAACACCGGGGAGCTGTTTTTT. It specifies CASSVNTGNTGELFF.